This T cell receptor (beta chain) was recorded in a study of blood T cells in healthy people across ages. Study-level points and caveats: More naive CD4+ cells and higher diversity were found in long-lived than in aged donors. Diversity estimates from one million T cells were considered underestimates.

This CDR3 contains 22 residues. With 0 bases clipped from V and 2 bases from J, the junction kept 17 bases outside the gene matches. Caucasian individuals from Russia who were healthy and aged 6 to 90 acted as donors. In its sample, this clonotype was seen many times. Antigen unknown. Next came a second PCR, run for about 7 to 12 cycles, which used a sample-barcoded 5' primer along with a J-beta primer mix. Each cDNA molecule was tagged by a template-switch adaptor that had 12 random nucleotides. TCRdb analysed the 5' RACE reads with MiXCR anew, one entry per CDR3 protein. This repertoire shows under 1,000,000 distinct CDR3 sequences, 35% to 50% found once; its top ten account for roughly 18%.

Sequenced input: blood. The rearrangement joins TRBV12-3 or TRBV12-4 to TRBJ2-1; 12 positions agree with TRBD2. The clonotype was recovered from a man older than 75 in good health. The CDR3 DNA reads TGTGCCAGCAGTTTAGCGCCTGGGTTGGGGACTAGCGGGCGAGAAGCCTACAATGAGCAGTTCTTC. This translates into CASSLAPGLGTSGREAYNEQFF.